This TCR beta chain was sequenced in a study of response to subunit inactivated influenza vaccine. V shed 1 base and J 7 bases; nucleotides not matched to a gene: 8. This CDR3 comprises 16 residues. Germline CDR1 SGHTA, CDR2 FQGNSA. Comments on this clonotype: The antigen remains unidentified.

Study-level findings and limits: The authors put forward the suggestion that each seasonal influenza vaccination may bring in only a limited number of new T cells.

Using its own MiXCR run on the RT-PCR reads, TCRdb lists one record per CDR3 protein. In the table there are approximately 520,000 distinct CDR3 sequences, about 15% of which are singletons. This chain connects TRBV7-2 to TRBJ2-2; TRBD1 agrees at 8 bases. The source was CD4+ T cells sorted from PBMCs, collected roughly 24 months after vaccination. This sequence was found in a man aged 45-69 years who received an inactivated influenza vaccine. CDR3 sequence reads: CASSLEQGGPSGELFF. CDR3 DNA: TGTGCCAGCAGCTTAGAACAGGGGGGTCCAAGCGGGGAGCTGTTTTTT.